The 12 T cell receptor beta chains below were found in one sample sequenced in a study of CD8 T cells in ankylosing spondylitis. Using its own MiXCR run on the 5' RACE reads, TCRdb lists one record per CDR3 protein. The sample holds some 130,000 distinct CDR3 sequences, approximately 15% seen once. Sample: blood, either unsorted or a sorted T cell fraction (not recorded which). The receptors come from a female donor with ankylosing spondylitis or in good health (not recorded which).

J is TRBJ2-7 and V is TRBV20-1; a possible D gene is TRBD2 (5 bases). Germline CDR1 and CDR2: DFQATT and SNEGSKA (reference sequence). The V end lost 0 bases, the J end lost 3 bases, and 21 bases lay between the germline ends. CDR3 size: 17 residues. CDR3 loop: CSARDQEWASFGYEQYF. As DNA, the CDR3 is TGCAGTGCTAGAGACCAGGAGTGGGCTAGCTTTGGCTACGAGCAGTACTTC.

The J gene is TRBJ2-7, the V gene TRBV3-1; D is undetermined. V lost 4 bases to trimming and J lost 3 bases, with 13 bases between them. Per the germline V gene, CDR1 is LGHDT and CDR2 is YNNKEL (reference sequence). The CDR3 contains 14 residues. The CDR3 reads CASSPNWADYEQYF. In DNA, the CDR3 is TGTGCCAGCAGCCCTAATTGGGCAGACTACGAGCAGTACTTC.

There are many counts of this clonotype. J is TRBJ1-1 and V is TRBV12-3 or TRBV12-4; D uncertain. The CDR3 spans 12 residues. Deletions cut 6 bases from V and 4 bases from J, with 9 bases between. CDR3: CASSPPVTEAFF. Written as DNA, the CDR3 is TGTGCCAGCAGCCCACCGGTCACTGAAGCTTTCTTT.

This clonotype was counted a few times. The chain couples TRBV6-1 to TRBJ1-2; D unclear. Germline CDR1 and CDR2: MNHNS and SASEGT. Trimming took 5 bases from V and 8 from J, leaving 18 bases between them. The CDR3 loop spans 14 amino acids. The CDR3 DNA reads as TGTGCCAGCAGTCTAACCGGCAGCCCGGGGGGCTACACCTTC. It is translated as CASSLTGSPGGYTF.

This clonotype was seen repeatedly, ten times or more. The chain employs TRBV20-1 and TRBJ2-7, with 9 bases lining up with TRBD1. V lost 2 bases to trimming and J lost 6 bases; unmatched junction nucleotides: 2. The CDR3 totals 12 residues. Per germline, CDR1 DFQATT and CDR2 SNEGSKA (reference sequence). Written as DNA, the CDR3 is TGCAGTGCTAGAACAGGGGGCTCCGAGCAGTACTTC. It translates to CSARTGGSEQYF.

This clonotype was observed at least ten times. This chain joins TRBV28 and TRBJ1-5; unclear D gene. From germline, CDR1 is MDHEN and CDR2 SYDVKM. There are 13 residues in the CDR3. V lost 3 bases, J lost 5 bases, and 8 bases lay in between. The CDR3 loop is CASSFQADQPQHF. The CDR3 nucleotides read TGTGCCAGCAGTTTTCAGGCGGATCAGCCCCAGCATTTT.

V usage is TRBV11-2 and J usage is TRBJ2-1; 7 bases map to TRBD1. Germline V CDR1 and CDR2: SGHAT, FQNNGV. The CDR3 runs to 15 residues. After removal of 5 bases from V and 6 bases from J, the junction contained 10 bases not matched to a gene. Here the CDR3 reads CASSPRLGQLNEQFF. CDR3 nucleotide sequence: TGTGCCAGCAGCCCCCGCTTGGGACAGCTCAATGAGCAGTTCTTC.

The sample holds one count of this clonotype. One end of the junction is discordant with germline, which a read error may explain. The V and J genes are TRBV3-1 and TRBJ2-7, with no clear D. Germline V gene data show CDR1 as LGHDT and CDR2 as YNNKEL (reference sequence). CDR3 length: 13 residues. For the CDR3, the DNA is TGTGCCAGCAGCCAAGATCTAGTGTACGCGCAGTACTTC. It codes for CASSQDLVYAQYF.

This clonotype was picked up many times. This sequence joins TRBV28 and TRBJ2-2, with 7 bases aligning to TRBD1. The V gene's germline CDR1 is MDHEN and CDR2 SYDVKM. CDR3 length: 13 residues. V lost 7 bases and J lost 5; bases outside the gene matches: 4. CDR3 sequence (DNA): TGTGCCAGCATCAACAGGGGAACCGGGGAGCTGTTTTTT. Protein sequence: CASINRGTGELFF.

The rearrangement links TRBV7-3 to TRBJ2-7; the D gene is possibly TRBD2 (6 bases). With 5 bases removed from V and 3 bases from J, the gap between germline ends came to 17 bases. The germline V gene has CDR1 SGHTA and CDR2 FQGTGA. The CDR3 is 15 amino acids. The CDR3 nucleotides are TGTGCCAGCAGCCCATCGGGGGACGTACTCTACGAGCAGTACTTC. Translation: CASSPSGDVLYEQYF.

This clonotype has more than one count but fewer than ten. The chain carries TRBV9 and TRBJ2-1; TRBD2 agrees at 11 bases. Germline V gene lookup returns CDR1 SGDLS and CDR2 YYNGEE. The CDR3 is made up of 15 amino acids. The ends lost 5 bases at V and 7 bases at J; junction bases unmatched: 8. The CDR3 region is CASSTYSGGDNEQFF. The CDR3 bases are TGTGCCAGCAGTACATATAGCGGGGGGGATAATGAGCAGTTCTTC.

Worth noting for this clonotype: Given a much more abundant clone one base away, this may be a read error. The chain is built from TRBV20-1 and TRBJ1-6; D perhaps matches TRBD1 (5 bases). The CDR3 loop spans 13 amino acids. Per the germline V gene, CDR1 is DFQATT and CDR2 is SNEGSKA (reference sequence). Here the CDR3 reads CRARGRGNSPLHF. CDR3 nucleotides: TGCAGAGCCCGGGGACGCGGGAATTCACCCCTCCACTTT.